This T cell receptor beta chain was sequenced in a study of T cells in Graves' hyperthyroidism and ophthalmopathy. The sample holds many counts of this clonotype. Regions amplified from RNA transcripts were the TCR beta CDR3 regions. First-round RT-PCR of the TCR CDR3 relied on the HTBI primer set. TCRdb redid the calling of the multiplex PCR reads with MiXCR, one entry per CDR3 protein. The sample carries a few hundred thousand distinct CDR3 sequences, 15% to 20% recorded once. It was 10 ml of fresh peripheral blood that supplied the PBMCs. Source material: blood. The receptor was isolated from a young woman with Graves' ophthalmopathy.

The CDR3 reads CASSYSWGQGVNTEAFF. The CDR3 nucleotides read TGTGCCAGCAGTTACTCATGGGGACAGGGCGTGAACACTGAAGCTTTCTTT. J is TRBJ1-1 and V is TRBV6-1; the match to TRBD1 covers 9 bases. The CDR3 contains 17 residues. Germline V gene lookup returns CDR1 MNHNS and CDR2 SASEGT. V dropped 5 bases and J dropped 0; count of bases not matched to a gene: 10.